One and the same sample provided the 17 T cell receptor beta chains below, sequenced in a study of OX40 agonist ivuxolimab in advanced cancers. Assay: immunoSEQ multiplex PCR; the TCRdb copy retains only in-frame clones and omits some. The table includes about 79,000 clones, around 86% detected once. This material consisted of CD4+ or CD8+ T cells sorted from blood, taken in a trial of the OX40 agonist ivuxolimab. The receptors come from an adult with an advanced solid tumor such as melanoma, head and neck, liver or kidney cancer.

CDR3 loop: CASSKDSPQGSNTEAFF. Written as DNA, the CDR3 is TGTGCCAGCAGCAAAGATTCCCCCCAGGGGTCGAACACTGAAGCTTTCTTT. V and J are TRBV21-1 and TRBJ1-1; no DNA check was done on the table's D call, TRBD1. TRBV21-1 represents a pseudogene. The CDR3 has 17 amino acids.

The CDR3 nucleotides are TGTGCCAGTAGTCTCAGGGACAACTCTGGAAACACCATATATTTT. It yields the protein CASSLRDNSGNTIYF. The chain uses TRBV19 and TRBJ1-3, with a possible D match to TRBD1 (6 bases). The CDR3 extends over 15 amino acids. Looked up from germline, CDR1 is LNHDA and CDR2 is SQIVND (reference sequence). Trimming left V 5 bases short and J 0 bases short, with 11 bases between.

This clone came up a few times. The genes are TRBV7-2 and TRBJ1-2, with D possibly TRBD1 on 5 matching bases. The CDR3 length is 15 residues. Germline V gene sequence: CDR1 SGHTA, CDR2 FQGNSA. Trimming removed 4 bases at V and 4 bases at J, with 16 bases between. The CDR3 is CASSSNVGEAYGYTF. The DNA of the CDR3 is TGTGCCAGCAGCTCAAACGTGGGGGAAGCCTATGGCTACACCTTC.

CDR3 nucleotides: TGCGCCAGCAGTCCGGGACGCCGAGCCTACGAGCAGTACTTC. Protein product: CASSPGRRAYEQYF. The V call is TRBV10-1, the J call TRBJ2-7; D possibly matches TRBD1 or TRBD2 (5 bases each). Trimming took off 5 bases at V and 2 bases at J, with 13 bases between the two ends. Germline assignment: CDR1 WNHNN and CDR2 SYGVQD (reference sequence). The CDR3 sequence is 14 residues long.

This sequence joins TRBV14 and TRBJ2-3; D perhaps matches TRBD2 (5 bases). This CDR3 contains 14 residues. The V end was cut by 3 bases, the J end by 5 bases, with 12 bases between. The germline V gene has CDR1 SGHDN and CDR2 FVKESK. The CDR3 bases are TGTGCCAGCAGCCAGGTGCGGGCTGGAGATACGCAGTATTTT. Encoded protein: CASSQVRAGDTQYF.

The chain joins TRBV7-9 to TRBJ2-3; D remains unclear. CDR1 is SEHNR, CDR2 FQNEAQ, per germline (reference sequence). CDR3 length equals 12 residues. V dropped 1 base and J dropped 3 bases, with 2 bases sitting between them. CDR3 sequence (DNA): TGTGCCAGCAGCTTAGGTACAGATACGCAGTATTTT. It specifies CASSLGTDTQYF.

The chain links TRBV18 to TRBJ1-4, with D perhaps TRBD1 (6 bases). The CDR3 is made up of 14 amino acids. The germline CDR1 and CDR2 sequences are KGHSH and LQKENI. Trimming stripped 3 bases from V and 8 bases from J, with 13 bases between. The CDR3, as DNA: TGTGCCAGCTCACCTCCGGGGGCAGGAGAAAAACTGTTTTTT. This gives the protein CASSPPGAGEKLFF.

The V and J genes are TRBV6-5 and TRBJ1-6, with D unclear. This CDR3 region has 14 residues. The germline CDR1 and CDR2 sequences are MNHEY and SVGAGI. V gave up 5 bases and J gave up 6 bases, with 11 bases separating them. The CDR3 DNA sequence: TGTGCCAGCAGTCTACGGGCTGGTAATTCACCCCTCCACTTT. Protein: CASSLRAGNSPLHF.

The rearrangement uses TRBV18 and TRBJ1-6; weak D call: TRBD1 (5 bases). Per germline, CDR1 KGHSH and CDR2 LQKENI. The CDR3 sequence is 16 residues long. Trimming pared 3 bases from V and 2 bases from J, leaving 11 bases between. CDR3 sequence reads: CASSPGGDPYNSPLHF. For the CDR3, the DNA is TGTGCCAGCTCACCCGGAGGGGACCCCTATAATTCACCCCTCCACTTT.

As DNA, the CDR3 is TGTGCCAGCAGCAGCTTATCTACAGCTCTCTACGAGCAGTACTTC. This gives the protein CASSSLSTALYEQYF. This rearrangement joins TRBV7-9 to TRBJ2-7, with D unresolved. Germline lookup yields CDR1 SEHNR and CDR2 FQNEAQ (reference sequence). The germline V and J ends were trimmed by 5 bases and 3 bases, with 17 bases remaining between them. This CDR3 is 15 amino acids long.

CDR3 residues: CASSSQGGYEQYF. CDR3 coding DNA: TGTGCCAGCAGCTCACAGGGGGGCTACGAGCAGTACTTC. The genes are TRBV11-2 and TRBJ2-7; TRBD1 matches at 8 bases. The CDR3 runs 13 residues. Germline V gene sequence: CDR1 SGHAT, CDR2 FQNNGV. With V trimmed by 4 bases and J by 3 bases, 2 bases remained unmatched.

This clone was detected a few times. This chain links TRBV7-9 with TRBJ1-6; D remains unclear. V was pared by 5 bases and J by 3 bases, with 5 bases between. CDR1 and CDR2 from the germline V gene are SEHNR and FQNEAQ (reference sequence). The CDR3 has 13 residues. CDR3 in DNA: TGTGCCAGCAGCCTCTACTATAATTCACCCCTCCACTTT. Translation: CASSLYYNSPLHF.

This clone was found a few times. The chain's CDR3 is CASSQSQGAYAEAFF. CDR3 DNA sequence: TGCGCCAGCAGTCAATCGCAGGGGGCTTACGCTGAAGCTTTCTTT. The genes are TRBV23-1 and TRBJ1-1, with 8 nucleotides matching TRBD1. TRBV23-1 is reported as an ORF; its role is uncertain. The CDR3 is 15 residues long. Trimming at V came to 0 bases and at J to 6 bases, leaving 6 bases not matched to a gene.

The rearrangement links TRBV11-2 to TRBJ2-3; D is ambiguous. The CDR3 has 13 amino acids. The V end was cut by 5 bases, the J end by 7 bases, with 13 bases between. Germline V gives CDR1 SGHAT, CDR2 FQNNGV. In DNA form, the CDR3 reads TGTGCCAGCAGCACGGACCAGCGAAATACGCAGTATTTT. Encoded protein: CASSTDQRNTQYF. The entire variable domain, with the rest obtained from reference TRBV11-2 and TRBJ2-3, is as follows: EAGVAQSPRYKIIEKRQSVAFWCNPISGHATLYWYQQILGQGPKLLIQFQNNGVVDDSQLPKDRFSAERLKGVDSTLKIQPAKLEDSAVYLCASSTDQRNTQYFGPGTRLTVL.

The chain uses TRBV7-6 and TRBJ2-2; no clear D. V lost 1 base to trimming and J lost 1 base, with 4 bases between them. The CDR3 is 14 residues long. CDR1 and CDR2 from the germline V gene are SGHVS and FNYEAQ. The CDR3: CASSLDGNTGELFF. In DNA, the CDR3 is TGTGCCAGCAGCTTAGATGGGAACACCGGGGAGCTGTTTTTT.

The chain joins TRBV7-9 to TRBJ1-5; TRBD1 agrees at 7 bases. CDR1 is SEHNR and CDR2 is FQNEAQ in the germline V gene (reference sequence). Trimming took 5 bases from V and 5 from J; bases not matched to a gene: 3. The CDR3 extends over 13 amino acids. CDR3 sequence reads: CASSPQGDQPQHF. The CDR3 DNA is TGTGCCAGCAGCCCTCAGGGGGATCAGCCCCAGCATTTT.

In its sample, this clone was seen once. The chain combines TRBV6-1 with TRBJ2-7, with a weak D call TRBD2 (6 bases). Germline V gene sequence: CDR1 MNHNS, CDR2 SASEGT. Trimming took 2 bases from V and 7 from J, leaving 18 bases between them. The CDR3 extends over 15 amino acids. CDR3: CASSEMGLSYEEQYF. The CDR3 coding sequence is TGTGCCAGCAGTGAAATGGGACTTAGCTACGAGGAGCAGTACTTC.